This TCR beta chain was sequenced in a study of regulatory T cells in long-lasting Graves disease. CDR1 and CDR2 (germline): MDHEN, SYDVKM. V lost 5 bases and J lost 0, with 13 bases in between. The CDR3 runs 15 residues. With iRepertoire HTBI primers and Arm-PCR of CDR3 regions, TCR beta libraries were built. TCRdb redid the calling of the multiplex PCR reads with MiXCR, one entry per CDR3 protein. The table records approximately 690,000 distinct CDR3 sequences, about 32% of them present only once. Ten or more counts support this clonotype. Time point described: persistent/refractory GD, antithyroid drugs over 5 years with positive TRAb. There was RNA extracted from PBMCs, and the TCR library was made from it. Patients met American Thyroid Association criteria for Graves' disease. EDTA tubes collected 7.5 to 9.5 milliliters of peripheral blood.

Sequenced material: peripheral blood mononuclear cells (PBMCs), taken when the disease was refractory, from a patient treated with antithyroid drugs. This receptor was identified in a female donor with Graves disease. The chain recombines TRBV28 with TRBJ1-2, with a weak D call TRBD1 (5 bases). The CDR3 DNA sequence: TGTGCCAGCAGTCCCCGGGACGGCACTAACTATGGCTACACCTTC. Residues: CASSPRDGTNYGYTF.